The 21 T cell receptor beta chains reported below all come from one sample, sequenced in a study of blood T cell repertoires in COVID-19. Using immunoSEQ multiplex PCR, the repertoire was profiled, and TCRdb retains in-frame clones only, with some absent. This sample carries hundreds of thousands of clones, approximately 91% of them seen once, and the ten largest clones take more than 5.5%. The sample taken for sequencing was peripheral blood. These receptor sequences come from a woman aged 70-85 years with COVID-19, enrolled during active disease.

In DNA, the CDR3 is TGTGCCAGCAGTTTCGTACAGGGAGCCCTCCACTTT. Protein product: CASSFVQGALHF. The chain uses TRBV12-3 or TRBV12-4 and TRBJ1-6; a possible D gene is TRBD1 (6 bases). The CDR3 loop spans 12 amino acids. V was pared by 3 bases and J by 14 bases, with 11 bases between.

The chain links TRBV2 to TRBJ2-1, with D tentatively TRBD1 (5 bases). The CDR3 length is 13 residues. The V and J ends lost 10 bases and 8 bases respectively, with 18 bases between them. The germline V gene has CDR1 SNHLY and CDR2 FYNNEI. The chain's CDR3 is CANGQINYDEQFF. CDR3 nucleotide sequence: TGTGCCAACGGACAAATCAATTACGATGAGCAGTTCTTC.

This sequence joins TRBV11-2 and TRBJ1-2; 8 bases line up with TRBD1. Germline V gene data show CDR1 as SGHAT and CDR2 as FQNNGV. This CDR3 comprises 12 residues. Trimming at V came to 4 bases and at J to 8 bases, leaving 3 bases not matched to a gene. CDR3 nucleotide sequence: TGTGCCAGCAGCTCAGGGACAGGCGGCTACACCTTC. This gives the protein CASSSGTGGYTF.

J is TRBJ2-7 and V is TRBV5-1; 8 bases match TRBD2. Germline-derived CDR1 and CDR2 are SGHRS and YFSETQ. J lost 3 bases, V lost 3 bases, and 8 bases had no gene match. The CDR3 loop spans 15 amino acids. The CDR3 DNA reads TGCGCCAGCAGCTGGGGACTAGGACCACTCTACGAGCAGTACTTC. It encodes CASSWGLGPLYEQYF.

The chain is built from TRBV6-6 and TRBJ2-1; 10 nucleotides match TRBD2. Germline loops: CDR1 MNHNY, CDR2 SVGAGI (reference sequence). Trimming cost V 7 bases and J 3 bases; bases outside gene matches: 6. The CDR3 has 15 residues. The CDR3 loop is CASKQRGGIYNEQFF. CDR3 nucleotide sequence: TGTGCCAGCAAGCAGCGGGGGGGGATCTACAATGAGCAGTTCTTC.

The J gene is TRBJ2-5, the V gene TRBV5-1; 8 bases are a match to TRBD2. Trimming took 2 bases from V and 1 from J; bases not matched to a gene: 7. The CDR3 contains 16 residues. Germline V gene sequence: CDR1 SGHRS, CDR2 YFSETQ. CDR3: CASSFSPGGPQETQYF. DNA of the CDR3: TGCGCCAGCAGCTTCTCGCCGGGGGGGCCCCAAGAGACCCAGTACTTC.

The chain has TRBV9 and TRBJ1-2, with 11 bases aligning to TRBD1. The CDR3 has 14 residues. Germline V CDR1 and CDR2: SGDLS, YYNGEE. Trimming removed 2 bases from V and 6 bases from J; junction bases left unmatched: 3. CDR3 bases: TGTGCCAGCAGCGTCGCGGGACAGGGGGATGGCTACACCTTC. This encodes CASSVAGQGDGYTF.

This sequence joins TRBV7-9 and TRBJ1-5, with D possibly TRBD1 on 6 matching bases. The length of the CDR3 is 15 residues. Germline V gene data show CDR1 as SEHNR and CDR2 as FQNEAQ (reference sequence). Deletions cut 2 bases from V and 5 bases from J, with 13 bases between. The CDR3: CASSLSIAGDQPQHF. The CDR3 DNA reads TGTGCCAGCAGCTTAAGTATCGCAGGGGATCAGCCCCAGCATTTT.

The V call is TRBV6-6, the J call TRBJ1-1; 7 bases fit TRBD1. The germline V gene encodes CDR1 MNHNY and CDR2 SVGAGI (reference sequence). V gave up 6 bases and J gave up 2 bases; unmatched junction bases: 6. The CDR3 is made up of 14 amino acids. CDR3 bases: TGTGCCAGCAGGTTGACAGGGCTTAACACTGAAGCTTTCTTT. It codes for CASRLTGLNTEAFF.

The chain carries TRBV7-9 and TRBJ1-3, with D possibly matching TRBD1 (6 bases). The CDR3 is 15 residues long. CDR1 is SEHNR, CDR2 FQNEAQ, per germline (reference sequence). Trimming removed 2 bases from V and 4 bases from J, with 12 bases in between. This CDR3 is CASSLRGSRGNTIYF. The CDR3 nucleotides read TGTGCCAGCAGCTTAAGGGGGAGTCGGGGAAACACCATATATTTT.

The chain uses TRBV18 and TRBJ2-3, with a weak D call TRBD1 (6 bases). The ends were cut back, 3 bases at V and 4 bases at J, with 8 bases in the middle. The CDR3 is 13 residues long. The germline V gene has CDR1 KGHSH and CDR2 LQKENI. CDR3: CASSPNRADTQYF. For the CDR3, the DNA is TGTGCCAGCTCACCCAACAGGGCAGATACGCAGTATTTT. The full variable domain, with the rest looked up from reference TRBV18 and TRBJ2-3, is NAGVMQNPRHLVRRRGQEARLRCSPMKGHSHVYWYRQLPEEGLKFMVYLQKENIIDESGMPKERFSAEFPKEGPSILRIQQVVRGDSAAYFCASSPNRADTQYFGPGTRLTVL.

Concerning this clone: Other DNA variants within this sample encode the same CDR3. This chain uses TRBV5-1 with TRBJ2-2; 7 nucleotides agree with TRBD1. Germline values: CDR1 SGHRS, CDR2 YFSETQ. Trimming cost V 4 bases and J 1 base; bases outside gene matches: 4. The CDR3 consists of 15 residues. In nucleotides, the CDR3 is TGCGCCAGCAGCCCCCGGACAGGGAACACCGGGGAGCTGTTTTTT. Translation: CASSPRTGNTGELFF.

V gene TRBV12-3 or TRBV12-4 combines with J gene TRBJ2-5; D is perhaps TRBD2 (6 bases). V was pared by 2 bases and J by 4 bases, with 8 bases between. This CDR3 spans 13 amino acids. CDR3 sequence reads: CASSLLAPETQYF. The CDR3 region has the DNA TGTGCCAGCAGTTTACTAGCGCCAGAGACCCAGTACTTC.

A note on this clone: A read error may produce the germline difference seen at one junction end. The V call is TRBV7-2, the J call TRBJ2-4; tentative D call: TRBD2 (6 bases). The length of the CDR3 is 13 residues. Per germline, CDR1 SGHTA and CDR2 FQGNSA. The DNA for the CDR3 is TGTGCCAGCAGCTCCTCCACTCTGACTAGTACACACTTC. Its protein product is CASSSSTLTSTHF.

Concerning this clone itself: Other DNA variants within this sample encode the same CDR3. The rearrangement links TRBV12-3 or TRBV12-4 to TRBJ1-1, with 7 bases lining up with TRBD1. This CDR3 is built from 13 residues. The trim removed 4 bases at V and 2 bases at J, leaving 1 base unmatched. The CDR3, as DNA: TGTGCCAGCAGTTACAGGGGAAACACTGAAGCTTTCTTT. Translated, it gives CASSYRGNTEAFF.

This clone showed up just a few times. Because it lacks the conserved phenylalanine or tryptophan at the end, this CDR3 is likely a read error. It is unclear where the CDR3 begins or ends on the DNA, so no DNA is shown, and the CDR3 is as TCRdb lists it. The chain recombines TRBV3-1 (or the pseudogene TRBV3-2) with TRBJ1-2; TRBD1, the table's D call, lacks a check against the DNA. The CDR3 numbers 13 amino acids, ends counted. Per germline, CDR1 LGHDT and CDR2 YNNKEL (reference sequence). The CDR3 region is CASSQDRTVKSLR.

The chain employs TRBV10-1 and TRBJ2-5, with a tentative D call TRBD2 (6 bases). V dropped 7 bases and J dropped 1 base, with 25 bases sitting between them. CDR1 is WNHNN, CDR2 SYGVQD, per germline (reference sequence). The CDR3 has 18 amino acids. The CDR3 reads CASTEWTIFLTLQETQYF. The CDR3 DNA sequence: TGCGCCAGCACGGAATGGACTATTTTCCTGACTCTCCAAGAGACCCAGTACTTC.

The chain recombines TRBV13 with TRBJ2-7; 9 positions agree with TRBD1. The CDR3 loop spans 14 amino acids. Germline V gene sequence: CDR1 PRHDT, CDR2 FYEKMQ (reference sequence). J gave up 5 bases and V 1 base, and 3 bases lay outside the gene matches. CDR3 region: CASSLVDRGNEQYF. The CDR3 DNA reads as TGTGCCAGCAGCTTAGTGGACAGGGGAAACGAGCAGTACTTC.

In this sample, this clone turned up once. This CDR3 is also generated by other DNA sequences in the sample. This chain links TRBV19 with TRBJ2-1; a possible D gene is TRBD2 (5 bases). Germline lookup yields CDR1 LNHDA and CDR2 SQIVND (reference sequence). Trimming pared 7 bases from V and 3 bases from J, leaving 13 bases between. The CDR3 extends over 14 amino acids. The CDR3 DNA follows: TGTGCCAGTACTCACGGAGGAGTCTACAATGAGCAGTTCTTC. Translation gives CASTHGGVYNEQFF.

The chain couples TRBV2 to TRBJ1-5, with 8 bases matching TRBD1. Per the germline V gene, CDR1 is SNHLY and CDR2 is FYNNEI. The trim removed 6 bases at V and 3 bases at J, leaving 4 bases unmatched. This CDR3 region has 14 residues. CDR3 amino acids: CASRRTGNNQPQHF. CDR3 in DNA: TGTGCCAGCAGACGGACAGGGAACAATCAGCCCCAGCATTTT.

This rearrangement joins TRBV30 to TRBJ1-3; D is ambiguous. The CDR3 is 16 residues long. With 0 bases removed from V and 0 bases from J, the gap between germline ends came to 12 bases. Looked up from germline, CDR1 is GTSNPN and CDR2 is SVGIG (reference sequence). The CDR3 here is CAWSVWRPGSGNTIYF. In nucleotides, the CDR3 is TGTGCCTGGAGTGTATGGCGCCCGGGCTCTGGAAACACCATATATTTT.